The next 25 T cell receptor beta chains were all read from a single sample in a study of cytomegalovirus exposure and HLA in healthy donors. TCRdb's table, derived via immunoSEQ multiplex PCR, lists solely in-frame clones and lacks some. This table has around 120,000 clones, more than 75% appearing once. The material sequenced was PBMCs. The receptors here all came from a man younger than 30 in good health and CMV-seronegative.

This clone was seen repeatedly, ten times or more. The CDR3 protein is CASSRKSGKNTEAFF. The CDR3 DNA reads TGTGCCAGCAGCAGGAAATCCGGGAAGAACACTGAAGCTTTCTTT. The V and J genes are TRBV5-4 and TRBJ1-1; D unclear. Germline V gives CDR1 SGHNT, CDR2 YYREEE (reference sequence). V lost 4 bases, J lost 1 base, and 14 bases lay in between. The CDR3 is made up of 15 amino acids.

The chain uses TRBV29-1 and TRBJ2-6, with 7 positions matching TRBD1. This CDR3 region has 17 residues. V dropped 2 bases and J dropped 0; count of bases not matched to a gene: 7. The germline CDR1 and CDR2 sequences are SQVTM and ANQGSEA. The CDR3 here is CSVEFIGTASGANVLTF. The CDR3 DNA reads TGCAGCGTTGAATTTATTGGGACAGCCTCTGGGGCCAACGTCCTGACTTTC.

The CDR3 spells CASSAPGTGGSDTF. CDR3 DNA: TGCGCCAGCAGCGCGCCGGGGACAGGGGGCTCAGACACCTTC. The V gene is TRBV4-1, the J gene TRBJ1-2; 12 bases are a match to TRBD1. V shed 5 bases, J shed 12 bases, and the junction held 10 bases outside the gene matches. The CDR3 sequence is 14 residues long. Germline loops: CDR1 MGHRA, CDR2 YSYEKL.

The J gene is TRBJ2-3, the V gene TRBV6-1, with TRBD2 identical over 11 bases. CDR1 is MNHNS and CDR2 is SASEGT in the germline V gene. The CDR3 loop spans 15 amino acids. J lost 4 bases, V lost 11 bases, and 11 bases had no gene match. In DNA form, the CDR3 reads TGTGCCTCCGTCTTTAGCGGGGGGGCCCCAGATACGCAGTATTTT. This gives the protein CASVFSGGAPDTQYF.

This rearrangement joins TRBV19 to TRBJ1-5, with 9 bases aligning to TRBD1. CDR1 LNHDA and CDR2 SQIVND come from the germline V gene (reference sequence). Unmatched junction bases numbered 9, after V lost 5 bases and J lost 7 bases. The CDR3 is 15 amino acids. CDR3 sequence: CASSSRDRAFQPQHF. CDR3 nucleotides: TGTGCCAGTAGTTCCCGGGACAGGGCATTCCAGCCCCAGCATTTT.

The chain links TRBV5-1 to TRBJ1-1; TRBD1 matches 11 bases. V lost 5 bases to trimming and J lost 4 bases; unmatched junction nucleotides: 1. This CDR3 comprises 13 residues. Germline loops: CDR1 SGHRS, CDR2 YFSETQ. The CDR3 nucleotides read TGCGCCAGCAGGGGGACAGGGGGCACTGAAGCTTTCTTT. The encoded protein is CASRGTGGTEAFF.

The rearrangement links TRBV6-4 to TRBJ2-1; TRBD2 matches 9 bases. Trimming removed 4 bases from V and 6 bases from J; junction bases left unmatched: 7. The CDR3 runs to 15 residues. CDR1 and CDR2 from the germline V gene are MRHNA and SNTAGT. The CDR3 bases are TGTGCCAGCAGTGGGGTAGCGGGAGAAATCAATGAGCAGTTCTTC. As protein: CASSGVAGEINEQFF.

The chain links TRBV7-9 to TRBJ1-2, with 11 bases that match TRBD1. J was trimmed by 4 bases and V by 5 bases; bases with no gene match: 3. Germline V gene data show CDR1 as SEHNR and CDR2 as FQNEAQ (reference sequence). CDR3 length equals 14 residues. The CDR3 sequence: CASSHGQGAYGYTF. DNA of the CDR3: TGTGCCAGCAGCCACGGACAGGGGGCCTATGGCTACACCTTC.

The chain has TRBV19 and TRBJ2-7, with 10 bases that match TRBD2. The CDR3 spans 16 residues. Germline V gene lookup returns CDR1 LNHDA and CDR2 SQIVND (reference sequence). J gave up 1 base and V 4 bases, and 7 bases lay outside the gene matches. DNA of the CDR3: TGTGCCAGTAGTACTCAGGCGGGACTAGCGTCCTACGAGCAGTACTTC. Translating gives CASSTQAGLASYEQYF.

The chain carries TRBV27 and TRBJ2-1, with D possibly TRBD2 on 6 matching bases. Germline V CDR1 and CDR2: MNHEY, SMNVEV (reference sequence). This CDR3 region has 15 residues. Trimming removed 8 bases from V and 8 bases from J, with 22 bases in between. CDR3 loop: CASYRGLAFGDEQFF. CDR3 nucleotide sequence: TGTGCCAGCTACCGTGGGCTAGCGTTTGGCGATGAGCAGTTCTTC.

The CDR3 DNA follows: TGTGCCAGCAGCCAGGGTCAAAGCGGGGGGTTCAATGAGCAGTTCTTC. As protein: CASSQGQSGGFNEQFF. J is TRBJ2-1 and V is TRBV4-2; 9 bases map to TRBD2. This CDR3 contains 16 residues. The ends lost 3 bases at V and 6 bases at J; junction bases unmatched: 9. CDR1 LGHNA and CDR2 YNFKEQ come from the germline V gene.

The chain uses TRBV6-5 and TRBJ1-1; D ambiguous. Trimming cost V 2 bases and J 11 bases, with 15 bases left between them. Germline lookup yields CDR1 MNHEY and CDR2 SVGAGI. This CDR3 region has 13 residues. The CDR3 DNA sequence: TGTGCCAGCAGTTACGAAAGTGGCCCCCGCGCTTTCTTT. Translated, it gives CASSYESGPRAFF.

The V call is TRBV4-1, the J call TRBJ1-4, with a tentative D call TRBD1 (5 bases). CDR1 and CDR2 from the germline V gene are MGHRA and YSYEKL. The CDR3 is 15 amino acids. V was trimmed by 3 bases and J by 8 bases, leaving 16 bases between them. The CDR3 sequence is CASSHRAGDREKLFF. In DNA, the CDR3 is TGCGCCAGCAGCCACAGGGCGGGGGACCGGGAAAAACTGTTTTTT.

The chain uses TRBV6-1 and TRBJ2-5; D not certain. The germline V gene encodes CDR1 MNHNS and CDR2 SASEGT. The CDR3 extends over 11 amino acids. V was pared by 3 bases and J by 7 bases, with 6 bases between. The CDR3 DNA follows: TGTGCCAGCAGTGACAGAAGGACCCAGTACTTC. This sequence encodes CASSDRRTQYF.

The CDR3 here is CASSSQGDQETQYF. The CDR3, as DNA: TGCGCCAGCAGCTCACAGGGCGATCAAGAGACCCAGTACTTC. This sequence joins TRBV5-1 and TRBJ2-5, with D perhaps TRBD1 (6 bases). V was pared by 3 bases and J by 2 bases, with 11 bases between. Germline-derived CDR1 and CDR2 are SGHRS and YFSETQ. The CDR3 sequence is 14 residues long.

The gene calls are TRBV11-2 and TRBJ2-5, with D tentatively TRBD2 (5 bases). The CDR3 spans 13 residues. V was pared by 5 bases and J by 5 bases, with 12 bases between. From germline, CDR1 is SGHAT and CDR2 FQNNGV. CDR3 region: CASSPDGLETQYF. The CDR3 region has the DNA TGTGCCAGCAGCCCGGACGGACTGGAGACCCAGTACTTC.

V and J are TRBV21-1 and TRBJ2-7; the D call of TRBD1 is as the table states it, not checked on the DNA. TRBV21-1 is marked as a pseudogene. The CDR3 spans 15 residues. CDR3 DNA sequence: TGTGCCAGCAGCCCCCGACAGGGGTCCCCCTACGAGCAGTACTTC. Its protein is CASSPRQGSPYEQYF.

To note about this clone: Mismatch with germline at one junction end may stem from a read error. The chain uses TRBV5-1 and TRBJ2-3; 14 bases map to TRBD2. The CDR3 loop spans 15 amino acids. The germline CDR1 and CDR2 sequences are SGHRS and YFSETQ. The DNA of the CDR3 is TGCGCCAGCAGTTTGGGACTAGCGGGGGCAGATACGCAGTATTTT. Amino acids: CASSLGLAGADTQYF.

The chain's CDR3 is CASSFGTYNEQFF. The DNA of the CDR3 is TGCGCCAGCAGCTTCGGGACATACAATGAGCAGTTCTTC. V is TRBV5-1 and J is TRBJ2-1; possible D gene TRBD1, 6 bases. Germline assignment: CDR1 SGHRS and CDR2 YFSETQ. The germline V and J ends were trimmed by 2 bases and 4 bases, with 7 bases remaining between them. This CDR3 has 13 residues.

The rearrangement joins TRBV27 to TRBJ1-2; D may be TRBD1 (6 bases). CDR1 MNHEY and CDR2 SMNVEV come from the germline V gene (reference sequence). The CDR3 has 13 residues. Trimming removed 6 bases at V and 3 bases at J, with 11 bases between. Written as DNA, the CDR3 is TGTGCCAGCAGGGGGGCGACGGACTATGGCTACACCTTC. Translation: CASRGATDYGYTF.

This clone was recorded a few times. The rearrangement uses TRBV16 and TRBJ2-7, with D perhaps TRBD2 (6 bases). The V and J ends lost 3 bases and 3 bases respectively, with 12 bases between them. Germline V gene sequence: CDR1 KGHSY, CDR2 FQNENV. The CDR3 has 14 residues. CDR3 coding DNA: TGTGCCAGCAGCCACATCCGGGACTTCTACGAGCAGTACTTC. It specifies CASSHIRDFYEQYF.

The gene calls are TRBV5-4 and TRBJ1-2; D is unresolved. The CDR3 has 14 amino acids. V lost 0 bases and J lost 10, with 16 bases in between. CDR1 is SGHNT, CDR2 YYREEE, per germline (reference sequence). The CDR3 here is CASSLALGNRHYTF. The DNA of the CDR3 is TGTGCCAGCAGCTTGGCCCTTGGTAACAGACACTACACCTTC.

The rearrangement links TRBV5-4 to TRBJ2-5; TRBD1 might be the D (6 bases). Germline CDR1 and CDR2: SGHNT and YYREEE (reference sequence). Trimming shortened V by 2 bases and J by 5 bases, and 16 bases separated the two germline ends. The CDR3 totals 15 residues. The CDR3 region is CASSFQQGFGETQYF. The DNA for the CDR3 is TGTGCCAGCAGCTTTCAACAGGGTTTCGGGGAGACCCAGTACTTC.

The V and J genes are TRBV29-1 and TRBJ2-5; 8 positions match TRBD2. The CDR3 contains 15 residues. V lost 6 bases to trimming and J lost 1 base; unmatched junction nucleotides: 10. The germline gives CDR1 SQVTM, CDR2 ANQGSEA. CDR3 in amino acids: CSVGLSGTLQETQYF. DNA of the CDR3: TGCAGCGTCGGACTTAGCGGGACCCTCCAAGAGACCCAGTACTTC. The full variable domain, rest sourced from reference TRBV29-1 and TRBJ2-5, is SAVISQKPSRDICQRGTSLTIQCQVDSQVTMMFWYRQQPGQSLTLIATANQGSEATYESGFVIDKFPISRPNLTFSTLTVSNMSPEDSSIYLCSVGLSGTLQETQYFGPGTRLLVL.

The J gene is TRBJ1-4, the V gene TRBV5-5; D ambiguous. The length of the CDR3 is 16 residues. Germline V gene lookup returns CDR1 SGHKS and CDR2 YYEKEE (reference sequence). The V and J ends lost 0 bases and 2 bases respectively, with 11 bases between them. This chain's CDR3 is CASSLGPTHTNEKLFF. The CDR3 nucleotides are TGTGCCAGCAGCTTGGGACCGACACACACTAATGAAAAACTGTTTTTT.